Shown below are 29 T cell receptor beta chains from a single sample sequenced in a study of T cell clonotyping in hematopoietic cell transplantation. Sequenced by immunoSEQ multiplex PCR; TCRdb stores in-frame clones only, minus some. The sample has 75,000 to 95,000 clones, about 96% seen once. The time point denotes: recipient sample about 28 days before transplant, after cytoreduction. The material was peripheral blood mononuclear cells, obtained before stem cell transplant. The receptors were sampled from a woman aged 50 to 60 with acute myeloid leukemia. Some clones in this sample may be carry-over from other donors' samples.

The chain has TRBV9 and TRBJ2-2; D might be TRBD2 (6 bases). Germline loops: CDR1 SGDLS, CDR2 YYNGEE. The CDR3 is made up of 14 amino acids. V shed 1 base and J shed 4 bases, with 8 bases lying between them. CDR3 protein: CASSVSEGTGELFF. The DNA of the CDR3 is TGTGCCAGCAGCGTATCGGAGGGCACCGGGGAGCTGTTTTTT.

V gene TRBV11-2 combines with J gene TRBJ1-1, with a tentative D call TRBD1 (5 bases). Germline loops: CDR1 SGHAT, CDR2 FQNNGV. The CDR3 contains 14 residues. V was pared by 4 bases and J by 4 bases, with 13 bases between. CDR3 bases: TGTGCCAGCAGCTCGGCGGGGGGGGGCACTGAAGCTTTCTTT. This codes for CASSSAGGGTEAFF.

The chain recombines TRBV4-2 with TRBJ1-4; 12 bases line up with TRBD1. V trimming: 0 bases; J trimming: 8 bases; junction bases outside the gene matches: 4. CDR1 and CDR2 (germline): LGHNA, YNFKEQ. The CDR3 runs to 16 residues. The DNA of the CDR3 is TGTGCCAGCAGCCAAGAATGGGACAGGGGGCAAGAAAAACTGTTTTTT. Translated, it gives CASSQEWDRGQEKLFF.

The chain is built from TRBV10-1 and TRBJ2-5; 9 nucleotides agree with TRBD2. Germline CDR1 and CDR2: WNHNN and SYGVQD (reference sequence). V shed 3 bases and J 4 bases; nucleotides not matched to a gene: 9. The CDR3 runs 16 residues. This chain's CDR3 is CASSDNSGGPPETQYF. The CDR3 DNA reads as TGCGCCAGCAGTGATAATAGCGGGGGCCCCCCAGAGACCCAGTACTTC.

J is TRBJ2-5 and V is TRBV7-8; D not resolved. The CDR3 covers 10 residues. Germline lookup yields CDR1 SGHVS and CDR2 FQNEAQ. V was pared by 5 bases and J by 4 bases, with 2 bases between. CDR3: CASSPETQYF. CDR3 DNA: TGTGCCAGCAGCCCAGAGACCCAGTACTTC.

The CDR3 DNA is TGTGCCAGCAGGCCAGGTGGGACCGCCTACGAGCAGTACTTC. It specifies CASRPGGTAYEQYF. The J gene is TRBJ2-7, the V gene TRBV28; D may correspond to TRBD1 or TRBD2 (5 bases each). Trimming shortened V by 6 bases and J by 2 bases, and 14 bases separated the two germline ends. CDR1 is MDHEN, CDR2 SYDVKM, per germline. The CDR3 has 14 residues. The whole variable domain, filled in from reference TRBV28 and TRBJ2-7, reads DVKVTQSSRYLVKRTGEKVFLECVQDMDHENMFWYRQDPGLGLRLIYFSYDVKMKEKGDIPEGYSVSREKKERFSLILESASTNQTSMYLCASRPGGTAYEQYFGPGTRLTVT.

This chain joins TRBV6-5 and TRBJ1-2, with TRBD1 matching over 10 bases. Germline loops: CDR1 MNHEY, CDR2 SVGAGI. CDR3 length: 16 residues. V was clipped by 0 bases and J by 2 bases; unmatched bases: 3. This CDR3 is CASSYSGQGINYGYTF. Written as DNA, the CDR3 is TGTGCCAGCAGTTACTCGGGACAGGGGATAAACTATGGCTACACCTTC.

This chain connects TRBV9 to TRBJ2-7, with a weak D call TRBD2 (6 bases). Germline CDR1 SGDLS, CDR2 YYNGEE. Trimming stripped 2 bases from V and 3 bases from J, with 12 bases between. The CDR3 is 14 amino acids. The CDR3 spells CASSVGGRSYEQYF. CDR3 sequence (DNA): TGTGCCAGCAGCGTCGGAGGGAGGAGCTACGAGCAGTACTTC.

This clone is a singleton in its sample. The J gene is TRBJ2-4, the V gene TRBV6-1; 9 nucleotides align to TRBD1. J gave up 4 bases and V 3 bases, and 7 bases lay outside the gene matches. This CDR3 comprises 16 residues. From germline, CDR1 is MNHNS and CDR2 SASEGT. This chain's CDR3 is CASSEGTGLGKNIQYF. The CDR3 coding sequence is TGTGCCAGCAGTGAGGGGACAGGGTTAGGGAAAAACATTCAGTACTTC.

The rearrangement uses TRBV30 and TRBJ1-2; no clear D gene. This CDR3 spans 14 amino acids. Germline assignment: CDR1 GTSNPN and CDR2 SVGIG (reference sequence). CDR3 DNA sequence: TGTGCACGGGAGAACGGGGTTTTGGGCTATGGCTACACCTTC. Its translation: CARENGVLGYGYTF.

The V and J genes are TRBV29-1 and TRBJ2-1; TRBD2 matches 7 bases. CDR3 length: 18 residues. Germline V CDR1 and CDR2: SQVTM, ANQGSEA. The trim removed 7 bases at V and 4 bases at J, leaving 22 bases unmatched. CDR3 loop: CSADSRVGSGGFYNEQFF. CDR3 bases: TGCAGCGCGGACTCAAGGGTCGGATCGGGGGGATTTTACAATGAGCAGTTCTTC.

The count of this clone is one. Other DNA sequences in the sample encode the same CDR3. This chain links TRBV10-1 with TRBJ1-2, with no clear D. The ends were cut back, 3 bases at V and 5 bases at J, with 10 bases in the middle. There are 13 residues in the CDR3. Germline lookup yields CDR1 WNHNN and CDR2 SYGVQD (reference sequence). The chain's CDR3 is CASSDYRDYGYTF. CDR3 nucleotide sequence: TGCGCCAGCAGTGACTACAGAGATTATGGCTACACCTTC.

CDR3 in DNA: TGTGCCAGCCTGGACAGCTCATCGCATGGCTACACCTTC. The encoded protein is CASLDSSSHGYTF. V usage is TRBV27 and J usage is TRBJ1-2; D might be TRBD1 (6 bases). CDR3 length: 13 amino acids. In germline, CDR1 is MNHEY, CDR2 SMNVEV (reference sequence). V dropped 8 bases and J dropped 6 bases, with 16 bases sitting between them.

A single count supports this clone. J is TRBJ1-1 and V is TRBV6-5; no clear D. The CDR3 covers 14 residues. Germline CDR1 is MNHEY and CDR2 is SVGAGI. V lost 5 bases and J 4 bases, leaving 14 bases between the germline ends. The CDR3 region is CASSESYRLTEAFF. CDR3 bases: TGTGCCAGCAGTGAGTCGTATCGGCTCACTGAAGCTTTCTTT.

The chain is built from TRBV2 and TRBJ1-2, with 8 bases identical to TRBD1. The V gene's germline CDR1 is SNHLY and CDR2 FYNNEI. This CDR3 is built from 14 residues. The V gene end was trimmed by 6 bases and the J gene end by 2 bases; junction bases not matched to a gene: 5. This CDR3 reads CASSETGVNYGYTF. CDR3 in DNA: TGTGCCAGCAGCGAGACAGGGGTCAACTATGGCTACACCTTC.

The V call is TRBV5-6, the J call TRBJ2-2; tentative D call: TRBD1 (5 bases). Germline CDR1 and CDR2: SGHDT and YYEEEE. V gave up 4 bases and J gave up 0 bases, with 10 bases separating them. The CDR3 length is 15 residues. This CDR3 reads CASSVRGANTGELFF. In DNA form, the CDR3 reads TGTGCCAGCAGCGTTAGGGGTGCGAACACCGGGGAGCTGTTTTTT.

The rearrangement joins TRBV11-3 to TRBJ1-2; the D is unclear. Germline assignment: CDR1 SGHNT and CDR2 YENEEA. Trimming took off 1 base at V and 1 base at J, with 7 bases between the two ends. CDR3 length equals 14 residues. CDR3 in DNA: TGTGCCAGCAGCTTAGTGTCAGGTAACTATGGCTACACCTTC. This gives the protein CASSLVSGNYGYTF.

The rearrangement uses TRBV6-6 and TRBJ1-2; D unresolved. Per the germline V gene, CDR1 is MNHNY and CDR2 is SVGAGI (reference sequence). This CDR3 is built from 15 residues. Trimming took 5 bases from V and 4 from J, leaving 17 bases between them. CDR3 amino acids: CASSAGSGRGYGYTF. For the CDR3, the DNA is TGTGCCAGCAGTGCCGGTAGCGGCCGAGGCTATGGCTACACCTTC.

The chain recombines TRBV6-5 with TRBJ2-5; 9 nucleotides line up with TRBD2. Germline CDR1 and CDR2: MNHEY and SVGAGI. V trimming: 3 bases; J trimming: 5 bases; junction bases outside the gene matches: 7. This CDR3 region has 15 residues. The CDR3 loop reads CASSYRGRGGETQYF. The CDR3 nucleotides are TGTGCCAGCAGTTATCGCGGGAGGGGAGGCGAGACCCAGTACTTC.

The V and J genes are TRBV7-9 and TRBJ1-6; D gene unclear. Deletions cut 7 bases from V and 10 bases from J, with 17 bases between. The CDR3 has 14 residues. Germline CDR1 reads SEHNR; CDR2 reads FQNEAQ (reference sequence). CDR3: CASTLGRDGSPLHF. The CDR3 region has the DNA TGTGCCAGCACCTTGGGGAGGGATGGGTCACCCCTCCACTTT.

This clone came up once. V is TRBV27 and J is TRBJ2-7; 10 nucleotides align to TRBD1. There are 15 residues in the CDR3. Per the germline V gene, CDR1 is MNHEY and CDR2 is SMNVEV (reference sequence). V lost 2 bases to trimming and J lost 2 bases; unmatched junction nucleotides: 3. This CDR3 is CASSLRGTGAYEQYF. Here the CDR3 DNA reads TGTGCCAGCAGTTTACGGGGGACAGGGGCCTACGAGCAGTACTTC.

The rearrangement uses TRBV2 and TRBJ1-5, with D hard to call. The CDR3 contains 13 residues. Germline lookup yields CDR1 SNHLY and CDR2 FYNNEI. V was shortened by 5 bases and J by 2 bases, with 7 bases between the two germline ends. CDR3 sequence reads: CASSSGGNQPQHF. The CDR3 region has the DNA TGTGCCAGCAGTTCTGGTGGCAATCAGCCCCAGCATTTT.

The chain combines TRBV5-6 with TRBJ2-7; D is perhaps TRBD1 or TRBD2 (5 bases each). This CDR3 has 15 amino acids. V was cut by 2 bases and J by 3 bases, with 15 bases left in between. Germline V CDR1 and CDR2: SGHDT, YYEEEE. The DNA of the CDR3 is TGTGCCAGCAGCTTTGGGGGTCTTCGGAACTACGAGCAGTACTTC. Residues: CASSFGGLRNYEQYF.

The chain carries TRBV30 and TRBJ1-4; tentative D call: TRBD1 (5 bases). The V gene lost 3 bases and the J gene lost 8 bases, with 7 bases spanning the gap. The CDR3 sequence is 11 residues long. Germline values: CDR1 GTSNPN, CDR2 SVGIG (reference sequence). The CDR3, as DNA: TGTGCCTGGAGAACAGGAGAAAAACTGTTTTTT. Protein sequence: CAWRTGEKLFF.

The V gene is TRBV19, the J gene TRBJ1-3; no clear D. CDR3 length: 14 amino acids. Between the trimmed V and J ends, which lost 5 bases and 2 bases, there was a span of 10 bases. CDR1 LNHDA and CDR2 SQIVND come from the germline V gene (reference sequence). The CDR3 DNA sequence: TGTGCCAGTAGTCTCCGGAGAACTGGAAACACCATATATTTT. Translating gives CASSLRRTGNTIYF.

The chain carries TRBV19 and TRBJ1-1, with 7 bases matching TRBD1. V lost 5 bases to trimming and J lost 1 base; unmatched junction nucleotides: 10. The CDR3 sequence is 16 residues long. Per the germline V gene, CDR1 is LNHDA and CDR2 is SQIVND (reference sequence). CDR3 region: CASSLLGGGSNTEAFF. The CDR3 region has the DNA TGTGCCAGTAGTCTTTTAGGAGGGGGCTCGAACACTGAAGCTTTCTTT.

The rearrangement joins TRBV6-5 to TRBJ1-6; tentatively, D is TRBD1 (5 bases). V was shortened by 2 bases and J by 2 bases, with 7 bases between the two germline ends. Per germline, CDR1 MNHEY and CDR2 SVGAGI. CDR3 size: 15 residues. The CDR3 sequence is CASSYDSPYNSPLHF. The CDR3 nucleotides are TGTGCCAGCAGTTACGACAGCCCCTATAATTCACCCCTCCACTTT.

This rearrangement joins TRBV5-1 to TRBJ2-7, with D tentatively TRBD2 (6 bases). Between the trimmed V and J ends, which lost 3 bases and 3 bases, there was a span of 7 bases. CDR1 and CDR2 from the germline V gene are SGHRS and YFSETQ. The CDR3 consists of 12 residues. CDR3 sequence (DNA): TGCGCCAGCAGCTCCGGGGGCTACGAGCAGTACTTC. This encodes CASSSGGYEQYF.

The J gene is TRBJ2-7, the V gene TRBV6-5; the match to TRBD1 covers 11 bases. Germline assignment: CDR1 MNHEY and CDR2 SVGAGI. V gave up 8 bases and J gave up 4 bases; unmatched junction bases: 4. The CDR3 spans 13 residues. This CDR3 is CASEGQGEYEQYF. The CDR3 region has the DNA TGTGCCAGCGAGGGACAGGGGGAATACGAGCAGTACTTC.